The 5 T cell receptor beta chains reported below all come from one sample, sequenced in a study of T cells in localized non-small cell lung cancer. The method was immunoSEQ multiplex PCR; TCRdb's version includes in-frame clones alone and lacks a portion of them. Of tens of thousands of clones detected, about four fifths appear once; the ten largest clones hold around 16%. The specimen was peripheral blood, collected before any cancer treatment. The receptor set was obtained from a male donor at least 60 years old with stage III squamous cell lung carcinoma.

Here the CDR3 DNA reads TGTGCCAGCAGCTTAGCAAGAGAGACCCAGTACTTC. It is translated as CASSLARETQYF. V and J are TRBV7-2 and TRBJ2-5, with no clear D. The ends were cut back, 0 bases at V and 4 bases at J, with 3 bases in the middle. There are 12 residues in the CDR3. CDR1 is SGHTA and CDR2 is FQGNSA in the germline V gene.

The CDR3 DNA sequence: TGTGCCAGCAGCCAAGAGGAATCCTCCTATAATTCACCCCTCCACTTT. Encoded protein: CASSQEESSYNSPLHF. The chain links TRBV4-2 to TRBJ1-6; D gene ambiguous. The CDR3 sequence is 16 residues long. V gave up 0 bases and J gave up 0 bases, with 6 bases separating them. From germline, CDR1 is LGHNA and CDR2 YNFKEQ.

The genes are TRBV7-2 and TRBJ1-1, with D unresolved. CDR1 and CDR2 from the germline V gene are SGHTA and FQGNSA. CDR3 length equals 15 residues. The V and J ends lost 2 bases and 0 bases respectively, with 10 bases between them. CDR3 sequence reads: CASSLTGNMNTEAFF. The CDR3 DNA reads TGTGCCAGCAGCTTAACGGGTAACATGAACACTGAAGCTTTCTTT.

Points on this clone: The same CDR3 can be traced to other DNA sequences in this sample. This chain uses TRBV5-1 with TRBJ1-3, with a possible D match to TRBD1 (6 bases). V gave up 1 base and J gave up 4 bases, with 9 bases separating them. There are 14 residues in the CDR3. Germline loops: CDR1 SGHRS, CDR2 YFSETQ. This CDR3 reads CASSLRGSGNTIYF. The CDR3 DNA reads as TGCGCCAGCAGCTTGAGGGGGTCGGGAAACACCATATATTTT.

The rearrangement uses TRBV2 and TRBJ1-1; weak D call: TRBD1 (5 bases). CDR1 and CDR2 (germline): SNHLY, FYNNEI. This CDR3 is 16 amino acids long. With 3 bases removed from V and 1 base from J, the gap between germline ends came to 15 bases. The CDR3 loop is CASSDKRTLPNTEAFF. In nucleotides, the CDR3 is TGTGCCAGCAGTGATAAGAGGACATTACCGAACACTGAAGCTTTCTTT.